This T cell receptor beta chain was recovered during a study of OX40 agonist ivuxolimab in advanced cancers. Clones were read by immunoSEQ multiplex PCR, and TCRdb kept only the in-frame ones, dropping some. The sample lists approximately 70,000 clones, around 89% occurring once. Sequencing used CD4+ or CD8+ T cells sorted from blood, obtained in a trial of the OX40 agonist ivuxolimab. The receptor was derived from an adult with an advanced solid tumor such as melanoma, head and neck, liver or kidney cancer.

In nucleotides, the CDR3 is TGTGCCATCAGCTCGGGACTAGCGGGTGACCGCACAGATACGCAGTATTTT. This translates into CAISSGLAGDRTDTQYF. The gene calls are TRBV10-3 and TRBJ2-3, with 12 bases identical to TRBD2. The germline V gene encodes CDR1 ENHRY and CDR2 SYGVKD. The CDR3 totals 17 residues. Losses at the gene ends were 6 bases for V and 1 base for J; bases not matched to a gene: 8.